This T cell receptor (beta chain) was sequenced for a study of CD8+ T cells in alopecia areata. Trimming shortened V by 0 bases and J by 7 bases, and 10 bases separated the two germline ends. Per the germline V gene, CDR1 is SGHAT and CDR2 is FQNNGV. The CDR3 is 14 amino acids. It was cDNA, reverse transcribed from extracted RNA, that served as the sequencing template. Measured with immunoSEQ multiplex PCR; TCRdb has only the in-frame clones, and not every one. Of approximately 190,000 clones listed, roughly 60% were seen once; the top ten hold 5.5%. Indicated treatment: oral pan-JAK inhibitor, 5-10 mg twice daily.

The sequence was obtained from a human donor with alopecia areata. The chain links TRBV11-2 to TRBJ2-1; D not resolved. This specimen consisted of CD4+ T cells sorted from blood, obtained at week 24, from a patient treated with tofacitinib. This CDR3 is CASSLERAQNEQFF. CDR3 DNA: TGTGCCAGCAGCTTAGAGCGAGCGCAGAATGAGCAGTTCTTC. The variable domain in full, completed from reference TRBV11-2 and TRBJ2-1, reads EAGVAQSPRYKIIEKRQSVAFWCNPISGHATLYWYQQILGQGPKLLIQFQNNGVVDDSQLPKDRFSAERLKGVDSTLKIQPAKLEDSAVYLCASSLERAQNEQFFGPGTRLTVL.